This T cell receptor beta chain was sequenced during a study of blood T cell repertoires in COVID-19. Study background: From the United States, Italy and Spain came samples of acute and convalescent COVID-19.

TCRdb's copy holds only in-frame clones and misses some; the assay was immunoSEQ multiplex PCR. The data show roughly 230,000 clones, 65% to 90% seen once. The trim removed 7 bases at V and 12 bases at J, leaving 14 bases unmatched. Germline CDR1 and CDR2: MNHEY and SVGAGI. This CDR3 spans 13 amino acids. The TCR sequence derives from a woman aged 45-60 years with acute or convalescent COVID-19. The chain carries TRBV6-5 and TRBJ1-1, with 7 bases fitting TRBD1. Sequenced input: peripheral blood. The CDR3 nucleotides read TGTGCCAGCACCCAGGGGGAAGGGAGGATTACTTTCTTT. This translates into CASTQGEGRITFF.